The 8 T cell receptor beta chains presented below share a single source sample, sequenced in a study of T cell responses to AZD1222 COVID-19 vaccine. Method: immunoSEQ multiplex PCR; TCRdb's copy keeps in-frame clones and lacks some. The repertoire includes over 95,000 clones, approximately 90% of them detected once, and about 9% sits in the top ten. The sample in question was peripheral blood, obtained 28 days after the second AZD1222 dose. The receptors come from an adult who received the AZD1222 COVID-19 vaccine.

The CDR3 sequence: CASSQDGPYGYTF. As DNA, the CDR3 is TGCGCCAGCAGCCAAGATGGTCCGTATGGCTACACCTTC. This chain connects TRBV4-1 to TRBJ1-2; D is ambiguous. Germline CDR1 and CDR2: MGHRA and YSYEKL. The CDR3 is 13 amino acids. V was cut by 0 bases and J by 5 bases, with 7 bases left in between.

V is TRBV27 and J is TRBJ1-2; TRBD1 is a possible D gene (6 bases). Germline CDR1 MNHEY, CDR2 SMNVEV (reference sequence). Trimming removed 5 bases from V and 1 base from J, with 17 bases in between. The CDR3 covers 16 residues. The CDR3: CASSKLFGQLNYGYTF. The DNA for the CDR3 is TGTGCCAGCAGTAAGCTATTCGGACAGCTTAACTATGGCTACACCTTC.

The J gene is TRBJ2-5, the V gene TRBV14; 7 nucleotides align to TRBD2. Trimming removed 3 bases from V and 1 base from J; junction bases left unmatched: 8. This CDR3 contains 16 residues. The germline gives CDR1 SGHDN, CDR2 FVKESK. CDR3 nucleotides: TGTGCCAGCAGCCACCGGGAGGACTCCCGCCAAGAGACCCAGTACTTC. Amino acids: CASSHREDSRQETQYF.

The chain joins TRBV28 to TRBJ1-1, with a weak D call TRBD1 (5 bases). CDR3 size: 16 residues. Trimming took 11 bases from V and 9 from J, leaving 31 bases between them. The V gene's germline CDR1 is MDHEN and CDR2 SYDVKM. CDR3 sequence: CAGRGGKSKYKEKAFF. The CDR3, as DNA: TGTGCCGGAAGGGGAGGAAAGAGCAAGTACAAAGAGAAAGCTTTCTTT. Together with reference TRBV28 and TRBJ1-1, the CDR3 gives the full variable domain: DVKVTQSSRYLVKRTGEKVFLECVQDMDHENMFWYRQDPGLGLRLIYFSYDVKMKEKGDIPEGYSVSREKKERFSLILESASTNQTSMYLCAGRGGKSKYKEKAFFGQGTRLTVV.

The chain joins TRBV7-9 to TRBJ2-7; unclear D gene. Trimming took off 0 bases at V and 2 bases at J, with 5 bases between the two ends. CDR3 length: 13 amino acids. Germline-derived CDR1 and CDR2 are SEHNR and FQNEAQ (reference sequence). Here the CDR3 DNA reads TGTGCCAGCAGCTTAGCCACTGCCTACGAGCAGTACTTC. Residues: CASSLATAYEQYF.

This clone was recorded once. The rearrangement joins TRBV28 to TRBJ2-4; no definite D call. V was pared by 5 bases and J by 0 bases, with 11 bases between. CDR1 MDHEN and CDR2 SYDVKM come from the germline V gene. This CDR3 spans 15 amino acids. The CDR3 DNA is TGTGCCAGCAGTGTCCCGGACGGAGCCAAAAACATTCAGTACTTC. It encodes CASSVPDGAKNIQYF.

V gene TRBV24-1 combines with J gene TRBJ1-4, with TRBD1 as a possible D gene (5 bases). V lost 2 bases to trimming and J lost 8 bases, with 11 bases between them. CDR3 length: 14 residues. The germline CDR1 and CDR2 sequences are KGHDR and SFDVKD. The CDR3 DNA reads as TGTGCCACCAGTGATTCGGGGAGGGGAGAAAAACTGTTTTTT. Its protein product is CATSDSGRGEKLFF.

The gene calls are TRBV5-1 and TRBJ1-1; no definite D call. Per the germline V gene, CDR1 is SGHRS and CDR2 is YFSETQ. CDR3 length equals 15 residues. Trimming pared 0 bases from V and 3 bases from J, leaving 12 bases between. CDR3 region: CASSLAWGVDTEAFF. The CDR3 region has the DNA TGCGCCAGCAGCTTGGCCTGGGGAGTTGACACTGAAGCTTTCTTT.